This entry concerns a single T cell receptor (beta chain). The data are from a study of PD-L1 blockade in urothelial cancer. Clones were sequenced by immunoSEQ multiplex PCR, and TCRdb holds only the in-frame ones, with some missing. The repertoire consists of 75,000 to 95,000 clones, with over 80% occurring once and the leading ten covering about 7.4%. Trimming removed 6 bases from V and 0 bases from J; junction bases left unmatched: 3. In germline, CDR1 is WNHNN, CDR2 SYGVQD (reference sequence). The CDR3 covers 15 residues. Time point defined: pretreatment peripheral blood. This sequence joins TRBV10-1 and TRBJ2-1, with TRBD2 identical over 9 bases. Sample: PBMCs, taken around atezolizumab (anti-PD-L1) treatment. The clonotype originates from a man aged 40-49 years with urothelial cancer. CDR3 in amino acids: CASSRSGSSYNEQFF. The CDR3 bases are TGCGCCAGCAGCCGTAGCGGGAGCTCCTACAATGAGCAGTTCTTC.